This TCR beta chain was profiled in a study of T cell responses to AZD1222 COVID-19 vaccine (dated by TCRdb to the early 2020s). Regarding the research as a whole: AZD1222 recipients whose second dose came at about 4 weeks and those whose second dose came at about 12 weeks were combined into one group, since spike-specific TCR depth and breadth did not differ between the two schedules. A total of under 250 trial participants underwent TCR sequencing, of whom about 200 had received two doses of AZD1222 and some 25 had received two doses of the MenACWY control vaccine. Enrollment into the trials was organized by age into subgroups of 18-55, 56-69 and 70-plus years, and those subgroups contained approximately 160, 26 and 62 TCR-sequenced participants, respectively. Study-level results and caveats: Most participants were white British and females outnumbered males, and the authors suggested that clonal diversity may have been underestimated. Conclusions about previously exposed vaccinees are limited, since just five to seven AZD1222 recipients were seropositive for SARS-CoV-2 at baseline. After two AZD1222 doses, spike-specific TCR breadth and depth were significantly higher than at day 0 and than in MenACWY recipients. Because no day 14 peak-response samples were available, the repertoires could be characterized only after the peak T cell response. The 56-69-year group was small, and its depth increase did not reach significance, likely because of low power. CD4 TCRs associated with the vaccine covered the entire spike protein, and the dominant responses were in regions 160-218 and 743-854. Reportedly, close to half of the unique spike-specific TCRs recognized epitopes lying outside the regions that are mutated in the B.1.351 and B.1.1.7 variants.

The time point label corresponds to: baseline before first vaccination. The vaccinee samples were drawn from two UK trials, COV001 and COV002, one of which was a single-blind randomized controlled phase 2/3 trial testing AZD1222 (ChAdOx1 nCoV-19) in healthy adults. For TCRbeta chain sequencing, PBMC samples from trial participants were taken at day 0 and at day 28 after the second dose. CDR1 and CDR2 were assigned from the germline V gene (reference sequence) as GTSNPN and SVGIG. The CDR3 has 14 amino acids, counting the end cysteine and phenylalanine. Here the CDR3 DNA is all that survives: 42 bases in frame from base 1. Germline trimming: 4 bases from V, 10 bases from J; junction bases outside gene matches: 6. Details on this clone: This clone's antigen is unknown. Per-base quality was not reported, and no clone a single base away is much larger than it.

The CDR3 regions of human TCRbeta chains were subjected to immunosequencing. As for how the authors treated the data: TCRs in the repertoires were matched against a reference library of SARS-CoV-2-specific TCRs that had been generated with the MIRA antigen-specificity platform. Breadth was defined as the fraction of unique TCRs that were SARS-CoV-2-associated, and depth was defined as the fraction of total T cells that were SARS-CoV-2-associated. Using the MIRA data, each spike-specific TCR was mapped to the spike region that the TCR reacts to and placed in a CD4 or CD8 class. Log10-transformed breadth and depth values were compared by one-way ANOVA with Sidak's multiple comparisons tests. What TCRdb holds here is the immuneACCESS table cut down to in-frame rearrangements. Part of the clones is not present; checked against another copy, under half of the missing clones reflect an unresolved V gene, and the others are unexplained. V, J and clone size are those of that table, while D and trimming were read from the DNA. The sample yields approximately 92,000 clones; more than 75% were counted once. The ten largest clones take up about a fifth of the sample.

The material sequenced was peripheral blood, taken on day 0 of AZD1222 vaccination. The clonotype comes from an adult in good health. Rearrangement joined TRBV30 to TRBJ1-6, and TRBD1 matches 11 of the central bases. CDR3 reads: CAWTRDRGISPLHF. In nucleotide form, the sequence is TGTGCCTGGACGCGGGACAGGGGGATCTCACCCCTCCACTTT.